A selection of T cell receptor beta chains follows, all from one sample in a study of cytomegalovirus exposure and HLA in healthy donors. This table comes from immunoSEQ multiplex PCR, and its TCRdb copy is limited to in-frame clones, with some not included. Here the sample spans about 130,000 clones, 80% being singletons. Sequencing was carried out using PBMCs. These receptors all stem from a man in his forties in good health and CMV-seronegative. The CDR3 runs from the conserved cysteine through the conserved F or W. A D gene is named only where the DNA matches it firmly. For some rows the clone size is stated as once, few or many, or as a class when expanded; others skip it.

cdr3_length: 15
d_call: TRBD2
v_call: TRBV6-5
j_call: TRBJ2-1
clone_size: NA
cdr3_nt: TGTGCCAGCAGTTACGGGACTAGCGGGGCCGGTGAGCAGTTCTTC
cdr3_aa: CASSYGTSGAGEQFF

cdr3_length: 13
d_call: NA
v_call: TRBV7-7
j_call: TRBJ1-1
clone_size: NA
cdr3_nt: TGTGCCAGCAGTCGAGACTCGAACACTGAAGCTTTCTTT
cdr3_aa: CASSRDSNTEAFF

cdr3_length: 16
d_call: NA
v_call: TRBV10-3
j_call: TRBJ1-3
clone_size: few
cdr3_nt: TGTGCCATCAGTGAAAGAACAGGGAGTTTCGGGAACACCATATATTTT
cdr3_aa: CAISERTGSFGNTIYF

cdr3_length: 14
d_call: NA
v_call: TRBV2
j_call: TRBJ1-5
clone_size: NA
cdr3_nt: TGTGCCAGCAGTCTCGGACAGTCAACTCAGCCCCAGCATTTT
cdr3_aa: CASSLGQSTQPQHF

cdr3_length: 15
d_call: TRBD2
v_call: TRBV9
j_call: TRBJ2-2
clone_size: NA
cdr3_nt: TGTGCCAGCAGCGTTGCGGGGGGAAGGTCCGGGGAGCTGTTTTTT
cdr3_aa: CASSVAGGRSGELFF

cdr3_length: 14
d_call: TRBD1
v_call: TRBV19
j_call: TRBJ1-4
clone_size: NA
cdr3_nt: TGTGCCAGTAGTAAGGGACAGGGCAATGAAAAACTGTTTTTT
cdr3_aa: CASSKGQGNEKLFF

cdr3_length: 13
d_call: TRBD1
v_call: TRBV4-1
j_call: TRBJ2-7
clone_size: NA
cdr3_nt: TGCGCCAGCAGCCGGGGACAGGGTGACGAGCAGTACTTC
cdr3_aa: CASSRGQGDEQYF

cdr3_length: 15
d_call: NA
v_call: TRBV28
j_call: TRBJ1-4
clone_size: NA
cdr3_nt: TGTGCCAGCACCTTCCCGGGGGGAGTTAATGAAAAACTGTTTTTT
cdr3_aa: CASTFPGGVNEKLFF

cdr3_length: 12
d_call: NA
v_call: TRBV28
j_call: TRBJ1-1
clone_size: NA
cdr3_nt: TGTGCCAGCAGTTTACTTGGCAGAGAAGCTTTCTTT
cdr3_aa: CASSLLGREAFF

cdr3_length: 18
d_call: TRBD2
v_call: TRBV15
j_call: TRBJ2-5
clone_size: NA
cdr3_nt: TGTGCCACCAGCTTCCAAGGGACTAGCGGGAGTATTGGAGAGACCCAGTACTTC
cdr3_aa: CATSFQGTSGSIGETQYF

cdr3_length: 15
d_call: TRBD1
v_call: TRBV2
j_call: TRBJ1-4
clone_size: NA
cdr3_nt: TGTGCCAGCAGTAGACAGGGAATAGGGGTTGAAAAACTGTTTTTT
cdr3_aa: CASSRQGIGVEKLFF

cdr3_length: 14
d_call: NA
v_call: TRBV5-1
j_call: TRBJ1-1
clone_size: few
cdr3_nt: TGCGCCAGCAGCTTTGACAGGCCGAACACTGAAGCTTTCTTT
cdr3_aa: CASSFDRPNTEAFF

cdr3_length: 14
d_call: NA
v_call: TRBV7-9
j_call: TRBJ1-4
clone_size: NA
cdr3_nt: TGTGCCAGCAGCTTAGAGTGGGGGCGTGAAAAACTGTTTTTT
cdr3_aa: CASSLEWGREKLFF

cdr3_length: 16
d_call: TRBD1
v_call: TRBV28
j_call: TRBJ1-5
clone_size: NA
cdr3_nt: TGTGCCAGCAGTTCTCCGGGACAGGGGGTGGGACAGCCCCAGCATTTT
cdr3_aa: CASSSPGQGVGQPQHF

cdr3_length: 16
d_call: NA
v_call: TRBV5-1
j_call: TRBJ2-6
clone_size: once
cdr3_nt: TGCGCCAGCAGCAGGTCAGGTCGATCTGGGGCCAACGTCCTGACTTTC
cdr3_aa: CASSRSGRSGANVLTF

cdr3_length: 16
d_call: TRBD2
v_call: TRBV27
j_call: TRBJ2-7
clone_size: NA
cdr3_nt: TGTGCCAGCAGAGTGACTACTAGCGGGAGATCCTACGAGCAGTACTTC
cdr3_aa: CASRVTTSGRSYEQYF

cdr3_length: 16
d_call: TRBD1
v_call: TRBV19
j_call: TRBJ1-4
clone_size: NA
cdr3_nt: TGTGCCAGTAACCCGGCCTGGACAGGGAGGAATGAAAAACTGTTTTTT
cdr3_aa: CASNPAWTGRNEKLFF

cdr3_length: 13
d_call: NA
v_call: TRBV30
j_call: TRBJ2-7
clone_size: NA
cdr3_nt: TGTGCCTGGAGTTCGGACAATTTCTACGAGCAGTACTTC
cdr3_aa: CAWSSDNFYEQYF

cdr3_length: 14
d_call: NA
v_call: TRBV28
j_call: TRBJ2-7
clone_size: NA
cdr3_nt: TGTGCCAGCATTCGAAATGGGCCTTTCTACGAGCAGTACTTC
cdr3_aa: CASIRNGPFYEQYF

cdr3_length: 16
d_call: TRBD1
v_call: TRBV29-1
j_call: TRBJ2-1
clone_size: NA
cdr3_nt: TGCAGCGTTGTTGTCTTGGAGACAGGGATCTCTAATGAGCAGTTCTTC
cdr3_aa: CSVVVLETGISNEQFF

cdr3_length: 17
d_call: TRBD2
v_call: TRBV7-2
j_call: TRBJ2-3
clone_size: NA
cdr3_nt: TGTGCCAGCAGCTTAGCGCTTCGGGACTACTCAACAGATACGCAGTATTTT
cdr3_aa: CASSLALRDYSTDTQYF

cdr3_length: 13
d_call: NA
v_call: TRBV6-5
j_call: TRBJ2-2
clone_size: NA
cdr3_nt: TGTGCCAGCAGTTACTCACAGAGCGGGGAGCTGTTTTTT
cdr3_aa: CASSYSQSGELFF

cdr3_length: 15
d_call: NA
v_call: TRBV28
j_call: TRBJ2-2
clone_size: NA
cdr3_nt: TGTGCCAGCAGTTTATACGGGAGCGGGACCGGGGAGCTGTTTTTT
cdr3_aa: CASSLYGSGTGELFF

cdr3_length: 12
d_call: NA
v_call: TRBV2
j_call: TRBJ1-1
clone_size: once
cdr3_nt: TGTGCCAGCAGTGAAGGACAGACTGAAGCTTTCTTT
cdr3_aa: CASSEGQTEAFF

cdr3_length: 16
d_call: TRBD2
v_call: TRBV5-1
j_call: TRBJ2-1
clone_size: NA
cdr3_nt: TGCGCCAGCAGCGTCCGGACTGTAGCGGGAGGGATTGAGCAGTTCTTC
cdr3_aa: CASSVRTVAGGIEQFF

cdr3_length: 15
d_call: TRBD2
v_call: TRBV6-5
j_call: TRBJ2-5
clone_size: NA
cdr3_nt: TGTGCCAGCATGGTTCCAGCGGGAGGCCAAGAGACCCAGTACTTC
cdr3_aa: CASMVPAGGQETQYF

cdr3_length: 14
d_call: NA
v_call: TRBV18
j_call: TRBJ1-1
clone_size: NA
cdr3_nt: TGTGCCAGCTCCCCACTACAGGAATACACTGAAGCTTTCTTT
cdr3_aa: CASSPLQEYTEAFF

cdr3_length: 14
d_call: NA
v_call: TRBV7-9
j_call: TRBJ2-7
clone_size: NA
cdr3_nt: TGTGCCAGCAGCGTATCGACAGTTGCCTACGAGCAGTACTTC
cdr3_aa: CASSVSTVAYEQYF

cdr3_length: 15
d_call: TRBD2
v_call: TRBV5-6
j_call: TRBJ2-1
clone_size: NA
cdr3_nt: TGTGCCAGCAGCTCCCGACTAGCGGGAGTCCATGAGCAGTTCTTC
cdr3_aa: CASSSRLAGVHEQFF

cdr3_length: 14
d_call: TRBD1
v_call: TRBV29-1
j_call: TRBJ2-5
clone_size: NA
cdr3_nt: TGCAGCGTTGCCAGGGGGCCCGGCCAAGAGACCCAGTACTTC
cdr3_aa: CSVARGPGQETQYF

cdr3_length: 17
d_call: TRBD2
v_call: TRBV5-4
j_call: TRBJ2-5
clone_size: NA
cdr3_nt: TGTGCCAGCAGGCCCCAGTTGGGCGGGAGGGCCGGGGAGACCCAGTACTTC
cdr3_aa: CASRPQLGGRAGETQYF

cdr3_length: 14
d_call: TRBD1
v_call: TRBV7-2
j_call: TRBJ1-2
clone_size: NA
cdr3_nt: TGTGCCAGCAGCCGAGGGGGCGCTCACTATGGCTACACCTTC
cdr3_aa: CASSRGGAHYGYTF

cdr3_length: 13
d_call: NA
v_call: TRBV5-1
j_call: TRBJ1-1
clone_size: NA
cdr3_nt: TGCGCCAGCAGAACAGCCCAGAACACTGAAGCTTTCTTT
cdr3_aa: CASRTAQNTEAFF

cdr3_length: 14
d_call: NA
v_call: TRBV6-1
j_call: TRBJ1-2
clone_size: NA
cdr3_nt: TGTGCCAGCAGTGAAGGGCAGGGGAACTATGGCTACACCTTC
cdr3_aa: CASSEGQGNYGYTF

cdr3_length: 17
d_call: TRBD2
v_call: TRBV2
j_call: TRBJ2-1
clone_size: NA
cdr3_nt: TGTGCCAGCACCCCGGCGGGGCTAGCGGGAGGGAACAATGAGCAGTTCTTC
cdr3_aa: CASTPAGLAGGNNEQFF

cdr3_length: 14
d_call: NA
v_call: TRBV7-2
j_call: TRBJ1-1
clone_size: NA
cdr3_nt: TGTGCCAGCAGCTTCGGAGGACTGAACACTGAAGCTTTCTTT
cdr3_aa: CASSFGGLNTEAFF

cdr3_length: 13
d_call: NA
v_call: TRBV7-6
j_call: TRBJ2-5
clone_size: NA
cdr3_nt: TGTGCCAGCAGCTTCAATCCCCAAGAGACCCAGTACTTC
cdr3_aa: CASSFNPQETQYF

cdr3_length: 14
d_call: NA
v_call: TRBV6-1
j_call: TRBJ1-3
clone_size: NA
cdr3_nt: TGTGCCAGCAGTGACTCTTTCTCTGGAAACACCATATATTTT
cdr3_aa: CASSDSFSGNTIYF

cdr3_length: 15
d_call: TRBD2
v_call: TRBV11-2
j_call: TRBJ2-7
clone_size: NA
cdr3_nt: TGTGCCAGCAGCTTAGTTGCTAGCGGGTCCTACGAGCAGTACTTC
cdr3_aa: CASSLVASGSYEQYF

cdr3_length: 13
d_call: TRBD2
v_call: TRBV29-1
j_call: TRBJ2-5
clone_size: NA
cdr3_nt: TGCAGCGTTGAAGATGCGGGGGGCGAGACCCAGTACTTC
cdr3_aa: CSVEDAGGETQYF

cdr3_length: 14
d_call: NA
v_call: TRBV25-1
j_call: TRBJ2-7
clone_size: NA
cdr3_nt: TGTGCCAGCAGTGACCCAACAACCTCCTACGAGCAGTACTTC
cdr3_aa: CASSDPTTSYEQYF

cdr3_length: 13
d_call: NA
v_call: TRBV19
j_call: TRBJ2-1
clone_size: NA
cdr3_nt: TGTGCCAGTAGCGGAACAGTATACAATGAGCAGTTCTTC
cdr3_aa: CASSGTVYNEQFF

cdr3_length: 15
d_call: TRBD1
v_call: TRBV18
j_call: TRBJ1-1
clone_size: once
cdr3_nt: TGTGCCAGCTCACCAGAACAGGGGATGAACACTGAAGCTTTCTTT
cdr3_aa: CASSPEQGMNTEAFF

cdr3_length: 18
d_call: TRBD2
v_call: TRBV7-2
j_call: TRBJ2-3
clone_size: NA
cdr3_nt: TGTGCCAGCAGCCCCAGACTAGCGGGAGGGCCTTTCACAGATACGCAGTATTTT
cdr3_aa: CASSPRLAGGPFTDTQYF

cdr3_length: 15
d_call: NA
v_call: TRBV5-1
j_call: TRBJ2-2
clone_size: NA
cdr3_nt: TGCGCCAGCAGCTTGTCGCAGGGTGAATTTGGGGAGCTGTTTTTT
cdr3_aa: CASSLSQGEFGELFF

cdr3_length: 14
d_call: NA
v_call: TRBV29-1
j_call: TRBJ2-2
clone_size: NA
cdr3_nt: TGCAGCGTTGACGGAAGGGGAGGCACCGGGGAGCTGTTTTTT
cdr3_aa: CSVDGRGGTGELFF

cdr3_length: 13
d_call: NA
v_call: TRBV10-3
j_call: TRBJ1-2
clone_size: NA
cdr3_nt: TGTGCCATCACCCAAGACAGGAACTATGGCTACACCTTC
cdr3_aa: CAITQDRNYGYTF

cdr3_length: 14
d_call: NA
v_call: TRBV2
j_call: TRBJ2-3
clone_size: NA
cdr3_nt: TGTGCCAGCAGTGCCAACTCTGGCACAGATACGCAGTATTTT
cdr3_aa: CASSANSGTDTQYF

cdr3_length: 16
d_call: TRBD1
v_call: TRBV9
j_call: TRBJ2-1
clone_size: few
cdr3_nt: TGTGCCAGCAGCGTAGCGGGGACAGGGGGCTACAATGAGCAGTTCTTC
cdr3_aa: CASSVAGTGGYNEQFF

cdr3_length: 15
d_call: NA
v_call: TRBV7-9
j_call: TRBJ2-2
clone_size: NA
cdr3_nt: TGTGCCAGCAGCGGCGGGACCTCCGGCACCGGGGAGCTGTTTTTT
cdr3_aa: CASSGGTSGTGELFF

cdr3_length: 13
d_call: NA
v_call: TRBV6-5
j_call: TRBJ1-2
clone_size: NA
cdr3_nt: TGTGCCAGCAGTTCGACAGTGAACTATGGCTACACCTTC
cdr3_aa: CASSSTVNYGYTF

cdr3_length: 15
d_call: NA
v_call: TRBV2
j_call: TRBJ2-3
clone_size: NA
cdr3_nt: TGTGCCAGCAAGGCTAGCGACACATGGGGTTATACGCAGTATTTT
cdr3_aa: CASKASDTWGYTQYF

cdr3_length: 15
d_call: TRBD1
v_call: TRBV11-2
j_call: TRBJ1-2
clone_size: NA
cdr3_nt: TGTGCCAGCAGCCTGACAGGGGGGGTGGGTCGGGGCTACACCTTC
cdr3_aa: CASSLTGGVGRGYTF

cdr3_length: 15
d_call: NA
v_call: TRBV7-2
j_call: TRBJ2-1
clone_size: NA
cdr3_nt: TGTGCCAGCAGCCTAAATCCAGGGTCCTACAATGAGCAGTTCTTC
cdr3_aa: CASSLNPGSYNEQFF

cdr3_length: 11
d_call: NA
v_call: TRBV6-5
j_call: TRBJ1-1
clone_size: few
cdr3_nt: TGTGCCAGCAGTTATCTAGGGGCGGCTTTCTTT
cdr3_aa: CASSYLGAAFF